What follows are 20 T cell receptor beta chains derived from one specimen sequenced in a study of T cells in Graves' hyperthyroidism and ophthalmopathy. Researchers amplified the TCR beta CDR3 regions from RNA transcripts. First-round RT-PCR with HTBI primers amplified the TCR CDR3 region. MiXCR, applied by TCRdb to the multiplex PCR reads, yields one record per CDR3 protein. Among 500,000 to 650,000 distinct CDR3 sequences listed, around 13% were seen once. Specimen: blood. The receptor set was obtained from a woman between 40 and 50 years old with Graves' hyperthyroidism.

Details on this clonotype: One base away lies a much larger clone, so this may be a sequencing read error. Here the CDR3 DNA reads TGCAGTGCCACCCGGGGGGTCGAGGCCCAGTACTTC. Translated, it gives CSATRGVEAQYF. The rearrangement links TRBV20-1 to TRBJ2-5; the match to TRBD2 covers 7 bases. The junction had 10 bases not matched to a gene; V was cut back by 6 bases and J by 9 bases. The germline gives CDR1 DFQATT, CDR2 SNEGSKA (reference sequence). CDR3 size: 12 residues.

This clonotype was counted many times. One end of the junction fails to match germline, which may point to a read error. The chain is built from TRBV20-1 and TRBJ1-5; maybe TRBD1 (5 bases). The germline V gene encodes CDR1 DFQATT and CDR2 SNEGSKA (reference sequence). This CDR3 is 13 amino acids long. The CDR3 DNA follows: TGCAGTGCCAGAGACAGAGGGTACCAGCCCCAGCATTTT. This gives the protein CSARDRGYQPQHF.

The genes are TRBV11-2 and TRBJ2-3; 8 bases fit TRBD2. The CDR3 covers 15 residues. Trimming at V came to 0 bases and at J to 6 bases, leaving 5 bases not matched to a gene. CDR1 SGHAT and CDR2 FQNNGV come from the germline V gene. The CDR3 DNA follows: TGTGCCAGCAGCTTAGATGGACTAGCAACTGATACGCAGTATTTT. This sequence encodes CASSLDGLATDTQYF.

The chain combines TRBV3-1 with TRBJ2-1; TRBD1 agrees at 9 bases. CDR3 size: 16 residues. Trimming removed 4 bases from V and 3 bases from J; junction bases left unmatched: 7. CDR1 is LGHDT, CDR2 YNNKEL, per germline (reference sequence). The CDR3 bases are TGTGCCAGCAGCCCGCGGACAGGGGCCAACTACAATGAGCAGTTCTTC. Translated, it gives CASSPRTGANYNEQFF.

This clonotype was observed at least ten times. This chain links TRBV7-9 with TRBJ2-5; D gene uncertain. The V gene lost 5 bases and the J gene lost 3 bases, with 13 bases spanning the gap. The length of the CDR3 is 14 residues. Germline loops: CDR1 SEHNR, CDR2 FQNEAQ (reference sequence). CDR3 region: CASSIGIAEETQYF. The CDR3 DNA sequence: TGTGCCAGCAGCATAGGGATAGCCGAAGAGACCCAGTACTTC.

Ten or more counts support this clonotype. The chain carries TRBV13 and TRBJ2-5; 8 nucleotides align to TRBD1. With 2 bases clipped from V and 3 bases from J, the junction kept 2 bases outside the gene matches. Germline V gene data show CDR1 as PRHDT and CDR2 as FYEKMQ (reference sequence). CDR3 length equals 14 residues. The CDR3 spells CASSLRQGKETQYF. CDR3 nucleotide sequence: TGTGCCAGCAGCTTACGACAGGGGAAAGAGACCCAGTACTTC.

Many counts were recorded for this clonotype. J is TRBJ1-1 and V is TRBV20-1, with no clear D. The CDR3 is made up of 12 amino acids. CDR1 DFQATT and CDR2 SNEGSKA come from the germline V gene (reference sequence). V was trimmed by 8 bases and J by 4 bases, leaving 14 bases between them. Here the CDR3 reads CSLRREVTEAFF. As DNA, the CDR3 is TGCAGTCTACGAAGGGAGGTCACTGAAGCTTTCTTT.

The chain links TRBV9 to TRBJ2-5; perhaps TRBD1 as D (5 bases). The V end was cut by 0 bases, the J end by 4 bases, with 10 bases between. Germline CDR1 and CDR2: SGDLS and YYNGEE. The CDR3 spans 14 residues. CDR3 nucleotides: TGTGCCAGCAGCGTAGCTCAGGGTCGAGAGACCCAGTACTTC. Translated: CASSVAQGRETQYF.

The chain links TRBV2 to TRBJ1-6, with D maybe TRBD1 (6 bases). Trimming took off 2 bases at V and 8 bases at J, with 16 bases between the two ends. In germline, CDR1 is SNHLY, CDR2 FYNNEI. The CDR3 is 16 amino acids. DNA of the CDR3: TGTGCCAGCAGTGAAATAGACAGGCGTCCTTATTCACCCCTCCACTTT. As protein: CASSEIDRRPYSPLHF.

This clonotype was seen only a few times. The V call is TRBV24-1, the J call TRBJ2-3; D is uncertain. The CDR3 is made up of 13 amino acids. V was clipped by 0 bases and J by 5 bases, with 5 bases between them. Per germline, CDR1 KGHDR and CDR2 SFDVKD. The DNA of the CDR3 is TGTGCCACCAGTGATTTGCTTTTAGATACGCAGTATTTT. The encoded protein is CATSDLLLDTQYF.

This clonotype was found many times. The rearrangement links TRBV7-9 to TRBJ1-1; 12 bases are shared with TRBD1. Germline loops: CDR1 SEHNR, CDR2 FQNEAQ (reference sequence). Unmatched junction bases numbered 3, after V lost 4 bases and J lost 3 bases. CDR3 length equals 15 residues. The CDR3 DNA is TGTGCCAGCAGCTGGGGGACAGGGGGCGACACTGAAGCTTTCTTT. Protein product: CASSWGTGGDTEAFF.

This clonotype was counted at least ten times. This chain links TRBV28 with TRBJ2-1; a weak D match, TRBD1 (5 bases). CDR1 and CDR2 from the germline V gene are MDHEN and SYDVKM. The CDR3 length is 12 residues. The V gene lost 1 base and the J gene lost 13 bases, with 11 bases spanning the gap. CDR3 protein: CASSLFGRVQFF. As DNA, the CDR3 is TGTGCCAGCAGTTTATTCGGCAGGGTCCAGTTCTTC.

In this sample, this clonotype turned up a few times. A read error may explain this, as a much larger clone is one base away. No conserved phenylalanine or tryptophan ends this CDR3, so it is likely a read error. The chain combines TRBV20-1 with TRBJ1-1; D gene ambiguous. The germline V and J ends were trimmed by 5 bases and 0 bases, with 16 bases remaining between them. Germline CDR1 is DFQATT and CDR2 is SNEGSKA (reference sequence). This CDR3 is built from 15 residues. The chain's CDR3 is CSAPDVGFMNTEAFL. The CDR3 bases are TGCAGTGCTCCTGATGTGGGATTCATGAACACTGAAGCTTTCCTT.

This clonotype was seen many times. This CDR3 reads CASSLPPGQGGTEAFF. CDR3 coding DNA: TGTGCCAGCAGTTTACCCCCGGGACAGGGAGGGACTGAAGCTTTCTTT. This rearrangement joins TRBV28 to TRBJ1-1; 9 bases map to TRBD1. V shed 2 bases and J 5 bases; nucleotides not matched to a gene: 9. The CDR3 loop spans 16 amino acids. Germline-derived CDR1 and CDR2 are MDHEN and SYDVKM.

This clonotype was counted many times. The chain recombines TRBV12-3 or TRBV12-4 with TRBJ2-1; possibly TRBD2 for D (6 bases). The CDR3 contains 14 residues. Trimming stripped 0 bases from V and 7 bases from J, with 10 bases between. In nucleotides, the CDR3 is TGTGCCAGCAGTTTAGCGCTAAGCGGGAATGAGCAGTTCTTC. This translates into CASSLALSGNEQFF.

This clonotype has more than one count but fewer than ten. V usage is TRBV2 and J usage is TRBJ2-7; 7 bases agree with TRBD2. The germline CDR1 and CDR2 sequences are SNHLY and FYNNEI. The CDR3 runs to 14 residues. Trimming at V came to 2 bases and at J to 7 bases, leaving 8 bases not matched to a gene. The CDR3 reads CASSEFGGRAEQYF. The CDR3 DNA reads TGTGCCAGCAGTGAATTTGGCGGGAGAGCTGAGCAGTACTTC.

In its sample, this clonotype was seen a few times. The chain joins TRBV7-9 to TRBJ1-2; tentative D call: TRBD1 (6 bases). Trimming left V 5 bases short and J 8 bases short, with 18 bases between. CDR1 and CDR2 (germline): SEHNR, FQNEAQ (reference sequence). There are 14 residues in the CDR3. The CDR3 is CASSAGTFLYGYTF. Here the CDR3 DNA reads TGTGCCAGCAGCGCCGGGACATTTCTCTACGGCTACACCTTC.

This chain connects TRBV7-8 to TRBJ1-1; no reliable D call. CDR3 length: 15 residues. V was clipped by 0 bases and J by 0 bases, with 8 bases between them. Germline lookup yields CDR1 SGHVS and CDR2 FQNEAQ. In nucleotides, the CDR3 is TGTGCCAGCAGCTTAGCGGAGGCGCTGAACACTGAAGCTTTCTTT. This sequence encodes CASSLAEALNTEAFF.

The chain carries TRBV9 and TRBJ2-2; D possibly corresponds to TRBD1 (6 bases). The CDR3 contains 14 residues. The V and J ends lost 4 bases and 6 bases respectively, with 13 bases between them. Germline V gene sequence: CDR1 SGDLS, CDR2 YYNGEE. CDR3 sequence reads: CASSLIQGSGELFF. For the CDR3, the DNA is TGTGCCAGCAGCCTTATACAGGGATCCGGGGAGCTGTTTTTT. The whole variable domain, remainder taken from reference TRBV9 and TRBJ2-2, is DSGVTQTPKHLITATGQRVTLRCSPRSGDLSVYWYQQSLDQGLQFLIQYYNGEERAKGNILERFSAQQFPDLHSELNLSSLELGDSALYFCASSLIQGSGELFFGEGSRLTVL.

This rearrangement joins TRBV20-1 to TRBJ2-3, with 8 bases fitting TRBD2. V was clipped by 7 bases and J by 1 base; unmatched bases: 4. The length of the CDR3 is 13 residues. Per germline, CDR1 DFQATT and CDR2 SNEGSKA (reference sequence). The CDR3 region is CSGQTSGTDTQYF. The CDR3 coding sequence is TGCAGTGGGCAGACTAGCGGCACAGATACGCAGTATTTT.